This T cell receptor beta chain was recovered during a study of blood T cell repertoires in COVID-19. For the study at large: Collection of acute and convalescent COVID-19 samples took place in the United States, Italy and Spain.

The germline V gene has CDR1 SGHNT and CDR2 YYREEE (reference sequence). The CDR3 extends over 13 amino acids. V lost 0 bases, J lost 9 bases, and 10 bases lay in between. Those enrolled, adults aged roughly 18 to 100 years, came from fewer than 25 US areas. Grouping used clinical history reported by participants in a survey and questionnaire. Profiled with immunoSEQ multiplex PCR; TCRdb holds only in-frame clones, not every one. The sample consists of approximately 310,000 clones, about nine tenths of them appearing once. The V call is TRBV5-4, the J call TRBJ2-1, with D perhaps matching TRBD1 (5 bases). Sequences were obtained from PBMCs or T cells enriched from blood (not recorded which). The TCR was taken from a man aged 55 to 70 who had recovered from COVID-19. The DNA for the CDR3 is TGTGCCAGCAGCTTGGCTCCCCAGGGTGAGCAGTTCTTC. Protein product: CASSLAPQGEQFF. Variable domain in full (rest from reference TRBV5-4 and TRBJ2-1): ETGVTQSPTHLIKTRGQQVTLRCSSQSGHNTVSWYQQALGQGPQFIFQYYREEENGRGNFPPRFSGLQFPNYSSELNVNALELDDSALYLCASSLAPQGEQFFGPGTRLTVL.